The clone carrying this T cell receptor (beta chain) came up many times. Its target is unknown. The read falls 3 residues short of the CDR3 end, and the missing part is taken from the germline J gene. The data were taken from a study of T cell clonality in common variable immunodeficiency. V shed 1 base and J 4 bases; nucleotides not matched to a gene: 13. The CDR3 length is 18 residues. Germline values: CDR1 MGHRA, CDR2 YSYEKL. The table came from immunoSEQ multiplex PCR; TCRdb's copy has only in-frame clones and leaves some out. There are around 24,000 clones in the sample, none observed a single time. Study-level findings and limits: In common variable immunodeficiency, TCR beta chains reportedly carried fewer deletions and N-nucleotide insertions.

The sample comprised peripheral blood mononuclear cells. The chain links TRBV4-1 to TRBJ2-3; 8 nucleotides agree with TRBD2. The source is a human donor with common variable immunodeficiency. The sequenced CDR3 bases are TGCGCCAGCAGCCAAGTAATCGTCGGAGCGGGAGTTGCAGATACG. Protein product: CASSQVIVGAGVADT. The full CDR3 protein is CASSQVIVGAGVADTQYF.